Below are 20 T cell receptor beta chains sequenced from a single sample in a study of cytomegalovirus exposure and HLA in healthy donors listed by TCRdb under 2017. Library construction relied on the immunoSEQ multiplex PCR assay. The clones in this table, taken by TCRdb from immuneACCESS, are in-frame only. Not every clone is retained; where verified, under half of the shortfall comes from an unresolved V gene, and the cause of the rest is unknown. This sample is represented by about 130,000 clones; approximately 94% of them were singletons. The leading ten clones occupy less than 1.5% of the sample. Sequencing was performed on PBMCs. Receptor source: a woman between 18 and 30 years old in good health and CMV-seronegative.

The chain is built from TRBV18 and TRBJ2-1, with D maybe TRBD1 (6 bases). Germline CDR1 and CDR2: KGHSH and LQKENI. Trimming took 6 bases from V and 4 from J, leaving 16 bases between them. CDR3 length equals 15 residues. The CDR3 DNA is TGTGCCAGCTCCCAGGACAGACGATTGTACAATGAGCAGTTCTTC. Translation gives CASSQDRRLYNEQFF.

The chain carries TRBV7-9 and TRBJ1-2; D possibly corresponds to TRBD1 (6 bases). Germline V gene data show CDR1 as SEHNR and CDR2 as FQNEAQ (reference sequence). The CDR3 has 15 amino acids. The V end lost 1 base, the J end lost 7 bases, and 16 bases lay between the germline ends. Written as DNA, the CDR3 is TGTGCCAGCAGCTTAGACGGCAGGGGTTTTGGTGGCTACACCTTC. Amino acids: CASSLDGRGFGGYTF.

CDR3 nucleotide sequence: TGTGCCAGCAGTTTTGAGACAGGGACCTCCTACGAGCAGTACTTC. It specifies CASSFETGTSYEQYF. The rearrangement uses TRBV27 and TRBJ2-7; the match to TRBD1 covers 7 bases. CDR1 MNHEY and CDR2 SMNVEV come from the germline V gene (reference sequence). V shed 3 bases and J 0 bases; nucleotides not matched to a gene: 5. The CDR3 is 15 residues long.

This clone appeared a single time. This chain links TRBV30 with TRBJ2-3; 9 bases are a match to TRBD2. V gave up 1 base and J gave up 5 bases; unmatched junction bases: 16. This CDR3 has 18 residues. From germline, CDR1 is GTSNPN and CDR2 SVGIG (reference sequence). CDR3 residues: CAWSGFRAGSGRGDTQYF. The CDR3 DNA follows: TGTGCCTGGAGTGGATTCCGGGCCGGTAGCGGGAGAGGAGATACGCAGTATTTT.

V gene TRBV5-5 combines with J gene TRBJ1-1; unclear D gene. The CDR3 has 17 amino acids. Germline lookup yields CDR1 SGHKS and CDR2 YYEKEE (reference sequence). Between the trimmed V and J ends, which lost 2 bases and 3 bases, there was a span of 20 bases. The CDR3 DNA follows: TGTGCCAGCAGCTTAGGCGAAGGAGAGTGGTGGGACACTGAAGCTTTCTTT. The encoded protein is CASSLGEGEWWDTEAFF.

This chain uses TRBV11-2 with TRBJ1-1; 12 positions agree with TRBD1. CDR1 is SGHAT and CDR2 is FQNNGV in the germline V gene. This CDR3 spans 16 amino acids. V dropped 3 bases and J dropped 4; count of bases not matched to a gene: 6. The CDR3 sequence is CASSFPGQGAPTEAFF. Here the CDR3 DNA reads TGTGCCAGCAGCTTCCCGGGACAGGGGGCGCCCACTGAAGCTTTCTTT.

This sequence joins TRBV2 and TRBJ2-1, with 9 bases identical to TRBD2. The J segment lost 4 bases and the V segment lost 5 bases, leaving 0 bases of the junction unmatched. CDR1 SNHLY and CDR2 FYNNEI come from the germline V gene. The CDR3 runs to 13 residues. Here the CDR3 reads CASSLAGYNEQFF. The CDR3 DNA follows: TGTGCCAGCAGTCTAGCGGGGTACAATGAGCAGTTCTTC.

Only a few counts were recorded for this clone. DNA for the CDR3: TGCGCCAGCAGCTTGGACGGGATGCGCAATCAGCCCCAGCATTTT. Protein product: CASSLDGMRNQPQHF. The J gene is TRBJ1-5, the V gene TRBV5-1; D ambiguous. From germline, CDR1 is SGHRS and CDR2 YFSETQ. The CDR3 is 15 residues long. V was shortened by 0 bases and J by 2 bases, with 9 bases between the two germline ends.

This clone was observed a handful of times. The rearrangement joins TRBV4-1 to TRBJ2-7; 7 bases fit TRBD2. The germline CDR1 and CDR2 sequences are MGHRA and YSYEKL. J lost 4 bases, V lost 0 bases, and 0 bases had no gene match. This CDR3 has 13 amino acids. This chain's CDR3 is CASSQEAGYEQYF. Written as DNA, the CDR3 is TGCGCCAGCAGCCAAGAAGCGGGGTACGAGCAGTACTTC.

The chain recombines TRBV6-1 with TRBJ1-2, with 9 nucleotides matching TRBD1. The germline CDR1 and CDR2 sequences are MNHNS and SASEGT. Unmatched junction bases numbered 2, after V lost 3 bases and J lost 6 bases. The CDR3 extends over 13 amino acids. CDR3 nucleotides: TGTGCCAGCAGTGATTGGGACAGGGATGGCTACACCTTC. Translation: CASSDWDRDGYTF.

V and J are TRBV30 and TRBJ1-2, with 10 bases that match TRBD1. The CDR3 runs to 16 residues. Trimming removed 2 bases from V and 4 bases from J; junction bases left unmatched: 10. Germline-derived CDR1 and CDR2 are GTSNPN and SVGIG (reference sequence). Here the CDR3 DNA reads TGTGCCTGGAGTAAGGGACAGGGGCAGGCCAGCTATGGCTACACCTTC. Its translation: CAWSKGQGQASYGYTF.

The chain carries TRBV4-1 and TRBJ1-5; D gene unclear. Trimming shortened V by 4 bases and J by 2 bases, and 12 bases separated the two germline ends. CDR1 and CDR2 from the germline V gene are MGHRA and YSYEKL. This CDR3 is built from 15 residues. CDR3 coding DNA: TGCGCCAGCAGCCTAGAAATGACTCGCAATCAGCCCCAGCATTTT. This sequence encodes CASSLEMTRNQPQHF.

J is TRBJ2-1 and V is TRBV5-6; 9 bases match TRBD2. Germline V gene lookup returns CDR1 SGHDT and CDR2 YYEEEE. J lost 4 bases, V lost 6 bases, and 11 bases had no gene match. This CDR3 has 16 residues. CDR3 in DNA: TGTGCCAGCACCCCGCGTGGACTAGCGCTTTACAATGAGCAGTTCTTC. It specifies CASTPRGLALYNEQFF.

This clone showed up just once. J is TRBJ2-7 and V is TRBV4-1; TRBD2 aligns across 9 bases. Germline V gene lookup returns CDR1 MGHRA and CDR2 YSYEKL. The CDR3 has 15 amino acids. Trimming at V came to 2 bases and at J to 4 bases, leaving 6 bases not matched to a gene. The CDR3 coding sequence is TGCGCCAGCAGCCAATCTAGCGGGGTCAATTACGAGCAGTACTTC. Translated: CASSQSSGVNYEQYF.

This clone was observed a single time. V usage is TRBV28 and J usage is TRBJ1-6; D unclear. The V end was cut by 3 bases, the J end by 11 bases, with 11 bases between. Germline V gene lookup returns CDR1 MDHEN and CDR2 SYDVKM. The CDR3 runs 13 residues. The CDR3 region is CASSFGPGTPLHF. In nucleotides, the CDR3 is TGTGCCAGCAGTTTCGGACCGGGAACACCCCTCCACTTT.

The chain has TRBV28 and TRBJ1-2; no definite D call. The germline V gene encodes CDR1 MDHEN and CDR2 SYDVKM. V lost 2 bases, J lost 3 bases, and 7 bases lay in between. The CDR3 loop spans 13 amino acids. The CDR3 loop reads CASSLNIDYGYTF. DNA for the CDR3: TGTGCCAGCAGTTTAAACATCGACTATGGCTACACCTTC.

V and J are TRBV10-1 and TRBJ2-5, with 9 bases matching TRBD1. The J segment lost 5 bases and the V segment lost 5 bases, leaving 6 bases of the junction unmatched. Germline-derived CDR1 and CDR2 are WNHNN and SYGVQD (reference sequence). The CDR3 contains 14 residues. The CDR3 DNA reads TGCGCCAGCAGTCCGGGACAGGGTGGGGAGACCCAGTACTTC. This encodes CASSPGQGGETQYF.

Notes on this clone: This same CDR3 is encoded by further DNA sequences in the sample. The chain is built from TRBV28 and TRBJ2-7; 10 bases are a match to TRBD1. The CDR3 length is 15 residues. In germline, CDR1 is MDHEN, CDR2 SYDVKM. Losses at the gene ends were 3 bases for V and 4 bases for J; bases not matched to a gene: 6. CDR3 coding DNA: TGTGCCAGCAGTTTGACGGGACAGGGGTTGTACGAGCAGTACTTC. Its translation is CASSLTGQGLYEQYF.

The gene calls are TRBV21-1 and TRBJ2-1; TRBD1 was called by the table and not checked on the DNA. TRBV21-1 represents a pseudogene. The CDR3 covers 13 residues. The CDR3 spells CASGRDRPNEQFF. The CDR3 DNA reads as TGTGCCAGCGGCCGGGACAGGCCCAATGAGCAGTTCTTC.

This chain connects TRBV28 to TRBJ2-2; TRBD1 matches at 9 bases. The germline CDR1 and CDR2 sequences are MDHEN and SYDVKM. Trimming at V came to 5 bases and at J to 5 bases, leaving 9 bases not matched to a gene. CDR3 size: 16 residues. The CDR3 loop is CASSDPGTGLTGELFF. The CDR3 nucleotides are TGTGCCAGCAGTGATCCGGGGACAGGGTTGACCGGGGAGCTGTTTTTT.